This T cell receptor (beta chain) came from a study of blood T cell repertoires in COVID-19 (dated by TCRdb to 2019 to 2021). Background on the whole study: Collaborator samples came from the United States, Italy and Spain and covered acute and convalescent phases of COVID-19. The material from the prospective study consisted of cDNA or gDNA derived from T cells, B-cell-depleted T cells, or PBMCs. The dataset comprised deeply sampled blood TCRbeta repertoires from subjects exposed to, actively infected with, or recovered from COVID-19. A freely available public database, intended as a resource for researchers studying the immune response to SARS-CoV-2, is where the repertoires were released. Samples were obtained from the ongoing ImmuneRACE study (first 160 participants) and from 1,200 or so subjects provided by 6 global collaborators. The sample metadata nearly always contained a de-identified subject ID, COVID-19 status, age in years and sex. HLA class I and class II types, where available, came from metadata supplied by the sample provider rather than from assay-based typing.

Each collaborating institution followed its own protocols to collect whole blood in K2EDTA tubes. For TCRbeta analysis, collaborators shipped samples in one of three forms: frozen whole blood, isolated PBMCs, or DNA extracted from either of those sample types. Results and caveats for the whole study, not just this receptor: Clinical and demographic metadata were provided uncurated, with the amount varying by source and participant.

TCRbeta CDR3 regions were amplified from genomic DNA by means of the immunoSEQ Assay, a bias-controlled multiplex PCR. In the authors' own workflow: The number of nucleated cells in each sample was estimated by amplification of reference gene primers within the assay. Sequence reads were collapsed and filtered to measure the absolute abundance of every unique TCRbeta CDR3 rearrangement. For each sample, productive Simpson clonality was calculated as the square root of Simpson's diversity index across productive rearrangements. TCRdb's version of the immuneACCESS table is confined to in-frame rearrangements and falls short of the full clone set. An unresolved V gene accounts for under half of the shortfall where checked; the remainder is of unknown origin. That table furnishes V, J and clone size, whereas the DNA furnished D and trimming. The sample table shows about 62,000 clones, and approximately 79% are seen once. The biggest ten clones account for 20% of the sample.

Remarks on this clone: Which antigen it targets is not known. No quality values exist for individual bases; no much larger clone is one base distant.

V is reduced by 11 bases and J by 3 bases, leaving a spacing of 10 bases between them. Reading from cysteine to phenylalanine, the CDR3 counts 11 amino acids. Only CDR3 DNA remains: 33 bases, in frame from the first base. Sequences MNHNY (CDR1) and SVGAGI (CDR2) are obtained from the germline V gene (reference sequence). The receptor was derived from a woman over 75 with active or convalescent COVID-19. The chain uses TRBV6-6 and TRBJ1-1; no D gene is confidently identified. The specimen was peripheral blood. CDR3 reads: CASGMDTEAFF. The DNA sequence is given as TGTGCCTCGGGGATGGACACTGAAGCTTTCTTT.